This T cell receptor beta chain derives from a study of shared clonotypes between healthy human individuals (dated by TCRdb to 2020 to 2021). Looking at the study overall: The cohort included three men and a couple of women between 18 and 49 years of age. For each donor, CD4 naive and CD4 memory were each run on three plates, CD8 naive on two plates, and CD8 memory on one plate. Leukapheresis yielded between about 0.8 and 9.5 billion PBMCs per donor. To increase sequencing depth and limit assay-specific biases, TCR repertoire library preparation and sequencing were carried out by different laboratories using diverse techniques. To estimate repertoire size and how much clonotype sharing occurs between individuals, the study deeply sequenced the blood TCR repertoires of several healthy adults.

Germline trimming: 5 bases from V, 3 bases from J; junction bases outside gene matches: 9. The CDR3 sequence holds 15 residues, the cysteine and phenylalanine included. CDR3 DNA only is kept here, 45 bases in frame from base 1. From the germline V gene, CDR1 is MNHNS and CDR2 is SASEGT. The donors were healthy, HIV-negative adults with no recently reported acute infections or vaccinations. Every donor was a Caucasian adult residing in Nashville, Tennessee, USA. Magnetic negative selection was used to enrich CD4+ T cells, after which naive cells were positively selected on CD45RA and the negative fraction became the memory subset. Blood was collected by leukapheresis, and PBMCs were isolated by Ficoll-Histopaque density gradient centrifugation and then cryopreserved in liquid nitrogen vapor phase. Analytical flow cytometry was used to check the purity and quantity of every magnetically sorted T cell population. Genomic DNA was isolated from every sorted fraction and measured by UV absorbance on a Nanodrop 2000c.

About this clone: The target of this receptor is not known. Base qualities are not at hand, and no much larger clone is one base apart.

Using the deep immunoSEQ assay, multiplex PCR amplified TCR CDR3 regions from genomic DNA. Extracted genomic DNA from each cell subset was spread evenly across all wells of several immunoSEQ 96-well plates, with each plate serving as a replicate. For sorted subsets, each replicate PCR was loaded with about 200 ng genomic DNA, equivalent to 30,000 to 35,000 T cell genomes. Purified libraries were measured with a Qubit 3.0 fluorometer, size-checked on a Bioanalyzer 2100, and measured again with the KAPA Library Quantification kit. Each immunoSEQ 96-well plate was sequenced on its own single-read 150-cycle Illumina NextSeq 550 flow cell. The authors' pipeline ran thus. Because only junctional sequences without quality scores were contained in the immunoSEQ output, filtering matching that applied to full-length reads could not be performed. Sequences were annotated with PyIR, a Python wrapper for IgBLAST v1.9, and V/J genes and CDR3 were assigned using IMGT germline references. Reads were removed for weak V/J assignments (E-value above 1e-6), missing CDR3, stop codons, out-of-frame junctions, or ambiguous translated residues. V3J clonotypes were defined by identical inferred V gene, J gene, and CDR3 amino acid sequence. To compute the percentage overlap between repertoires, the number of shared unique clonotypes was divided by the size of the smaller repertoire. Richness of each repertoire was evaluated using RTK rarefaction, the Chao1 estimator, and Recon v2.1 estimates of unobserved clonotypes. Generation probabilities for all TCRbeta clonotypes obtained by the gDNA method from a handful of donors were computed using OLGA. Held by TCRdb, this immuneACCESS table contains in-frame sequences only and omits some clones. Under half of the omission traces to an unresolved V gene where checked; the cause of the rest is unknown. V, J and clone size were drawn from that table, and D and trimming were deduced from the DNA. This sample has 950,000 to 1,100,000 clones in its table, and about 75% of those were observed once. The ten largest clonotypes hold about 1.5% of the sample.

Findings and caveats that apply to the study as a whole: Sampling was restricted to blood, and TCR repertoires in tissues likely differ from the TCR repertoires found in blood. Compared with non-shared clonotypes, clonotypes shared by all four sorted-subset donors had higher generation probabilities. Sharing across a handful of donors was observed for around 5% of naive CD4, over 3% of naive CD8, 2.3% of memory CD4, and 0.4% of memory CD8 clonotypes. Because the study included only a small number of donors, the genetic and exposure-history diversity represented was limited. Pairwise subsampling indicated that sequencing depth was expected to affect the degree of clonotype sharing among donors. Estimated clonotype richness was generally larger for naive than for memory subsets. Even with the large sequencing depth, rarefaction of the sorted-subset datasets indicated that sequencing was incomplete.

The sequenced material came from memory CD4+ T cells sorted from blood. The cell subset or site label, as the study defines it: CD45RA-negative fraction. The sequence was collected from a man younger than 30 in good health. The chain is assembled from TRBV6-1 and TRBJ2-7, and 8 junction bases match TRBD2. This receptor has the CDR3 CASSHTSGPNYEQYF. The nucleotide sequence reads as follows: TGTGCCAGCAGTCATACTAGCGGACCAAACTACGAGCAGTACTTC.